The T cell receptor beta chain described here comes from a study of cytomegalovirus exposure and HLA in healthy donors. General observations from the study: Most observed TCR sequences were rare, whereas some public TCRs were detected in many donors. TCR beta V segments were, for the most part, productive about 87% or about 30% of the time in an earlier analysis. When a later analysis compared HLA-associated TCR beta chains with equally common others, the HLA-associated chains turned out to be more clonally expanded and to have lower generation probabilities.

In this sample, this clone turned up a few times. Its antigen remains unidentified. Other DNA sequences from this sample encode an identical CDR3 as well. Germline V gives CDR1 SNHLY, CDR2 FYNNEI. V gave up 4 bases and J gave up 4 bases, with 10 bases separating them. The CDR3 has 13 amino acids. The PCR was carried out with 60 Vbeta primers and 13 Jbeta primers. The assay was immunoSEQ multiplex PCR, and TCRdb's table has in-frame clones only and misses some. The sample has more than 150,000 clones, roughly 87% seen once. This chain links TRBV2 with TRBJ2-5, with a tentative D call TRBD1 (6 bases). The sequenced sample was PBMCs. The clonotype was recovered from a girl under two years old in good health and CMV-seronegative. The CDR3 sequence: CASSGGLGETQYF. Written as DNA, the CDR3 is TGTGCCAGCAGTGGGGGGCTAGGAGAGACCCAGTACTTC.